This T cell receptor beta chain originates from a study of neoadjuvant anti-PD-1 for oral cavity cancer. Study at large: Nivolumab at 3 mg/kg was mostly given biweekly, three to four doses, pre-surgery. Patients without progression got a fourth dose around day 43.

As for time point: after neoadjuvant nivolumab, at surgical resection. Whole-study results and caveats: With three patients per group, TCR findings need larger cohorts.

This clone has more than one count but fewer than ten. Its antigen remains unknown. Survey sequencing of tumors mostly used around 4.8 ug DNA, two replicates. Profiling relied on immunoSEQ multiplex PCR, and the TCRdb table lists in-frame clones only, not all of them. The sample records about 23,000 clones, 25% to 35% being singletons. The germline V gene has CDR1 MNHEY and CDR2 SMNVEV (reference sequence). V was shortened by 5 bases and J by 4 bases, with 12 bases between the two germline ends. The CDR3 extends over 14 amino acids. V and J are TRBV27 and TRBJ1-3; D remains ambiguous. The sequence came from a person aged 35 to 85 with oral cavity squamous cell carcinoma. This specimen was tumor tissue, taken after nivolumab (anti-PD-1) treatment. CDR3 sequence reads: CASSPDILGNTIYF. The CDR3 DNA reads as TGTGCCAGCAGTCCCGACATTCTCGGAAACACCATATATTTT.